One and the same sample provided the 20 T cell receptor beta chains below, sequenced in a study of identical twins. TCRdb recomputed calls from the 5' RACE reads with MiXCR, one row per CDR3 protein. The profile shows approximately 670,000 distinct CDR3 sequences, approximately 6.1% of them singletons. The sequencing sample was made of naive T cells sorted from blood. Receptor source: a man aged 18 to 35 in good health.

This clonotype was detected many times. The chain couples TRBV6-1 to TRBJ2-7; D gene unclear. This CDR3 has 15 amino acids. Germline assignment: CDR1 MNHNS and CDR2 SASEGT. V gave up 6 bases and J gave up 2 bases, with 17 bases separating them. CDR3 sequence reads: CASRMGFGDTYEQYV. CDR3 nucleotides: TGTGCCAGCAGGATGGGGTTTGGGGATACCTACGAGCAGTACGTC.

This clonotype was detected a few times. J is TRBJ2-2 and V is TRBV5-1, with 8 positions matching TRBD1. The CDR3 totals 15 residues. V was clipped by 0 bases and J by 3 bases; unmatched bases: 1. The V gene's germline CDR1 is SGHRS and CDR2 YFSETQ. The CDR3 sequence is CASSLARGHTGELFF. The CDR3 DNA follows: TGCGCCAGCAGCTTGGCCAGGGGGCACACCGGGGAGCTGTTTTTT.

The table lists this clonotype with a few counts. The chain employs TRBV4-3 and TRBJ1-2, with a possible D match to TRBD1 (5 bases). This CDR3 has 14 amino acids. V lost 4 bases and J lost 7, with 16 bases in between. Germline V gives CDR1 LGHNA, CDR2 YSLEER. The chain's CDR3 is CASSPKPGQVGYTF. The CDR3 DNA is TGCGCCAGCAGCCCAAAGCCAGGGCAGGTTGGCTACACCTTC.

Comment on this clonotype: One base away lies a much larger clone, so this may be a sequencing read error. The chain combines TRBV27 with TRBJ2-1, with D possibly called TRBD1 or TRBD2 (5 bases each). CDR3 length: 14 amino acids. Germline CDR1 reads MNHEY; CDR2 reads SMNVEV (reference sequence). The CDR3 region has the DNA TGTGCCAGCAGTTTGTGGGGGTCCTACAATGACCAGTTCTTC. Its translation is CASSLWGSYNDQFF.

This clonotype was detected ten times or more. CDR3 region: CSVIGQGLADTQYF. As DNA, the CDR3 is TGCAGCGTTATTGGACAGGGTCTCGCAGATACGCAGTATTTT. The chain employs TRBV29-1 and TRBJ2-3; 8 positions agree with TRBD1. The CDR3 contains 14 residues. V was clipped by 5 bases and J by 4 bases; unmatched bases: 8. Germline-derived CDR1 and CDR2 are SQVTM and ANQGSEA.

This clonotype was detected a few times. The chain links TRBV5-4 to TRBJ1-6; a possible D gene is TRBD1 (6 bases). The V end was cut by 4 bases, the J end by 14 bases, with 13 bases between. CDR3 length: 12 residues. Germline loops: CDR1 SGHNT, CDR2 YYREEE (reference sequence). CDR3 region: CASSEVRGALHF. Written as DNA, the CDR3 is TGTGCCAGCAGCGAGGTCAGGGGTGCCCTCCACTTT.

V usage is TRBV24-1 and J usage is TRBJ2-7; no definite D call. CDR1 KGHDR and CDR2 SFDVKD come from the germline V gene. This CDR3 region has 13 residues. V dropped 2 bases and J dropped 9 bases, with 13 bases sitting between them. This CDR3 reads CATSDSKGFSQYF. CDR3 sequence (DNA): TGTGCCACCAGTGATTCTAAGGGTTTCTCGCAGTACTTC.

The chain recombines TRBV5-1 with TRBJ1-3, with D hard to call. The CDR3 covers 14 residues. Trimming removed 0 bases from V and 2 bases from J, with 6 bases in between. Per germline, CDR1 SGHRS and CDR2 YFSETQ. The CDR3 nucleotides read TGCGCCAGCAGCTTGGACGGTACTGGAAACACCATATATTTT. Protein: CASSLDGTGNTIYF.

CDR3 bases: TGTGCCAGCAGCCAAGATTATTGGCGGGATGGAGTATGGAAGTTCTTC. Encoded protein: CASSQDYWRDGVWKFF. This chain links TRBV3-1 with TRBJ2-1; possible D gene TRBD2, 6 bases. CDR3 length: 16 amino acids. V lost 0 bases, J lost 14 bases, and 23 bases lay in between. Germline loops: CDR1 LGHDT, CDR2 YNNKEL (reference sequence).

This sequence joins TRBV24-1 and TRBJ2-5, with D uncertain. V lost 3 bases and J 2 bases, leaving 12 bases between the germline ends. There are 15 residues in the CDR3. The germline CDR1 and CDR2 sequences are KGHDR and SFDVKD. The CDR3 region is CATSDQWRNQETQYF. The DNA for the CDR3 is TGTGCCACCAGTGATCAATGGAGAAATCAAGAGACCCAGTACTTC.

This clonotype was counted at least ten times. This sequence joins TRBV6-1 and TRBJ2-3, with D perhaps TRBD2 (6 bases). Germline assignment: CDR1 MNHNS and CDR2 SASEGT. This CDR3 has 15 amino acids. Trimming removed 6 bases at V and 2 bases at J, with 15 bases between. This chain's CDR3 is CASSRRDSLTDTQYF. The DNA for the CDR3 is TGTGCCAGCAGCCGCCGGGACTCACTCACAGATACGCAGTATTTT.

This clonotype was observed many times. The rearrangement joins TRBV7-9 to TRBJ2-5, with D possibly TRBD2 on 6 matching bases. The CDR3 is 15 residues long. V lost 1 base and J 5 bases, leaving 14 bases between the germline ends. The germline V gene has CDR1 SEHNR and CDR2 FQNEAQ (reference sequence). CDR3 sequence reads: CASSLDLLLAETQYF. In DNA, the CDR3 is TGTGCCAGCAGCTTAGATCTTTTACTAGCCGAGACCCAGTACTTC.

This clonotype was seen ten or more times. The rearrangement joins TRBV20-1 to TRBJ2-1; D gene uncertain. This CDR3 spans 16 amino acids. V lost 0 bases to trimming and J lost 0 bases, with 12 bases between them. Germline V gene sequence: CDR1 DFQATT, CDR2 SNEGSKA (reference sequence). CDR3 nucleotides: TGCAGTGCTAGAGATACTATTGCCCTCTCCTACAATGAGCAGTTCTTC. It codes for CSARDTIALSYNEQFF.

This clonotype was recorded a few times. This chain uses TRBV7-8 with TRBJ2-1; D not certain. CDR1 is SGHVS and CDR2 is FQNEAQ in the germline V gene. V was shortened by 5 bases and J by 10 bases, with 24 bases between the two germline ends. The CDR3 loop spans 16 amino acids. The CDR3 DNA follows: TGTGCCAGCAGCCCCCTGGTGGGCTTAGCACAATTCGAGCAGTTCTTC. Amino acids: CASSPLVGLAQFEQFF.

The gene calls are TRBV14 and TRBJ2-5; tentative D call: TRBD1 (6 bases). The CDR3 covers 15 residues. CDR1 and CDR2 from the germline V gene are SGHDN and FVKESK. Trimming removed 1 base from V and 4 bases from J, with 13 bases in between. The CDR3 here is CASSQVRARGETQYF. CDR3 DNA sequence: TGTGCCAGCAGCCAAGTTAGGGCCAGGGGAGAGACCCAGTACTTC.

This clonotype was detected ten times or more. V gene TRBV29-1 combines with J gene TRBJ2-5; TRBD2 matches 10 bases. There are 13 residues in the CDR3. The germline CDR1 and CDR2 sequences are SQVTM and ANQGSEA. V dropped 8 bases and J dropped 4; count of bases not matched to a gene: 7. CDR3: CSHKTSGSETQYF. The CDR3 DNA sequence: TGCAGCCATAAGACTAGCGGGTCAGAGACCCAGTACTTC.

This clonotype was seen repeatedly, ten times or more. The V and J genes are TRBV7-9 and TRBJ2-1; 10 bases fit TRBD2. Germline assignment: CDR1 SEHNR and CDR2 FQNEAQ (reference sequence). Trimming took 2 bases from V and 7 from J; bases not matched to a gene: 8. This CDR3 contains 16 residues. CDR3 sequence reads: CASSLIASGSRNEQFF. CDR3 sequence (DNA): TGTGCCAGCAGCTTAATTGCTAGCGGGAGTCGGAATGAGCAGTTCTTC. Supplemented by reference TRBV7-9 and TRBJ2-1, the full variable domain reads DTGVSQNPRHKITKRGQNVTFRCDPISEHNRLYWYRQTLGQGPEFLTYFQNEAQLEKSRLLSDRFSAERPKGSFSTLEIQRTEQGDSAMYLCASSLIASGSRNEQFFGPGTRLTVL.

This clonotype was counted between two and nine times. The chain has TRBV20-1 and TRBJ2-7; 10 positions match TRBD1. Germline CDR1 is DFQATT and CDR2 is SNEGSKA (reference sequence). This CDR3 region has 14 residues. V lost 5 bases to trimming and J lost 1 base; unmatched junction nucleotides: 5. The CDR3 DNA reads TGCAGTGCTGGGGGACAGGGGCCTTCCTACGAGCAGTACTTC. The encoded protein is CSAGGQGPSYEQYF.

This sequence joins TRBV4-3 and TRBJ2-1, with 13 bases aligning to TRBD2. There are 19 residues in the CDR3. The germline CDR1 and CDR2 sequences are LGHNA and YSLEER. V was pared by 0 bases and J by 7 bases, with 12 bases of the junction left unmatched. In DNA form, the CDR3 reads TGCGCCAGCAGCCAAGATAGGGTCTTTAGGACTAGCGGGAGTAATGAGCAGTTCTTC. Translating gives CASSQDRVFRTSGSNEQFF.

V is TRBV12-3 or TRBV12-4 and J is TRBJ2-2, with 11 nucleotides matching TRBD2. The CDR3 totals 16 residues. After removal of 7 bases from V and 4 bases from J, the junction contained 8 bases not matched to a gene. CDR3 residues: CASKALAGAGTGELFF. DNA of the CDR3: TGTGCCAGCAAGGCACTAGCGGGAGCGGGCACCGGGGAGCTGTTTTTT.